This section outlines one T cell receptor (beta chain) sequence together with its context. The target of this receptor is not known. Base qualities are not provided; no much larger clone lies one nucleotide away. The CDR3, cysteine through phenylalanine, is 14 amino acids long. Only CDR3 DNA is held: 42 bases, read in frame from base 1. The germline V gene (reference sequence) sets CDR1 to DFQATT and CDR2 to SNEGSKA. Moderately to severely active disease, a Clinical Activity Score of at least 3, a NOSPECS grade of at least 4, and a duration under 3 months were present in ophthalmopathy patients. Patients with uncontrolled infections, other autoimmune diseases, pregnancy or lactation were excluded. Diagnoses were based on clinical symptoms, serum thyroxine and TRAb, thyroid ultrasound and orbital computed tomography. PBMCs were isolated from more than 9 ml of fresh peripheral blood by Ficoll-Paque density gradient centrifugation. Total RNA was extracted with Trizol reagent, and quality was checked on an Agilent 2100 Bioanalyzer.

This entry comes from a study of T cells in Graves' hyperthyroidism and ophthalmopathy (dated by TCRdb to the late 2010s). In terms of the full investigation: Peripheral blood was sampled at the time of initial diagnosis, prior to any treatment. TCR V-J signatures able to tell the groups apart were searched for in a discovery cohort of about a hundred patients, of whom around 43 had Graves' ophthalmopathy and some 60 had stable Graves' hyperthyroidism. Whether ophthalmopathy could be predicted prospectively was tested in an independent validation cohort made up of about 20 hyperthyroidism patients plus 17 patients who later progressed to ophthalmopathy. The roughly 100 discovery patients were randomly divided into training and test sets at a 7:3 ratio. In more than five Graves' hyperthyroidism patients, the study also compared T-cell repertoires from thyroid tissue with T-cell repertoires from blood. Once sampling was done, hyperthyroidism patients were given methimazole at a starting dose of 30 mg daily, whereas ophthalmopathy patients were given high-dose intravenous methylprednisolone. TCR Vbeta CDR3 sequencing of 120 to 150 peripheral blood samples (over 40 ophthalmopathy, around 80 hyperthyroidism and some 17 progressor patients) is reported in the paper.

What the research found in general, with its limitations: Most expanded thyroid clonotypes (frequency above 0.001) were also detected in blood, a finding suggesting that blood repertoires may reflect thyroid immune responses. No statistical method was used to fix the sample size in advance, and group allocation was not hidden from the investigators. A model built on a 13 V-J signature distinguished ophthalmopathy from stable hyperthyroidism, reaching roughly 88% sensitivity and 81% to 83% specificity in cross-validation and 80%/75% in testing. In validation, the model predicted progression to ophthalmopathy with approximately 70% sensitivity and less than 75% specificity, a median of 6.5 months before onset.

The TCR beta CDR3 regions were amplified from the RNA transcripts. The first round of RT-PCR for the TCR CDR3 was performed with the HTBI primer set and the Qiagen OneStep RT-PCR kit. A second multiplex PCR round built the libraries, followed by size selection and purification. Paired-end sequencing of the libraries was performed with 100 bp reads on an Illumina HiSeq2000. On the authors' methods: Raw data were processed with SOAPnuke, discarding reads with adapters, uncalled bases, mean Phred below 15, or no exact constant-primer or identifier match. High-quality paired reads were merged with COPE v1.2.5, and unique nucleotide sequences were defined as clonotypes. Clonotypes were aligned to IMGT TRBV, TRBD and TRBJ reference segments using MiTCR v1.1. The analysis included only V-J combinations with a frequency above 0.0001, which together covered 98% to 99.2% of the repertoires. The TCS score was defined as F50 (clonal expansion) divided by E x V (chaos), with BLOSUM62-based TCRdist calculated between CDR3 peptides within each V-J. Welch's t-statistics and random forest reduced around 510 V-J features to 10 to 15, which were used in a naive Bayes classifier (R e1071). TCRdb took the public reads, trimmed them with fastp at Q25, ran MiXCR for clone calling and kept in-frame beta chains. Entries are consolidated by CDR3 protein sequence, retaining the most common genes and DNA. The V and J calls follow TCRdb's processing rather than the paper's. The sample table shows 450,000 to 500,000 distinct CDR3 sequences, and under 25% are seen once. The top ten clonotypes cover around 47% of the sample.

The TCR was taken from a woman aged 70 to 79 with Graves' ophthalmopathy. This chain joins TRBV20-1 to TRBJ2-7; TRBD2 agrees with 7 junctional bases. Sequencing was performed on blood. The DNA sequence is TGCAGCGCCCTGACCGGGACTACGCTCTACGAGCAGTACTTC. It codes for CSALTGTTLYEQYF.